The sequence of this T cell receptor (beta chain) was determined in a study of human T cells and chemical hapten exposure (dated by TCRdb to about 2021). Regarding the study in general: For sensitization, 2% DPC in acetone was applied to a roughly 2 cm by roughly 2 cm area of upper inner arm skin. Blood samples were taken from patients before sensitization (week 0) and at 2, 6 and about 24 weeks after DPC sensitization. Patients additionally received weekly therapeutic DPC doses to the scalp throughout the approximately 22-week study period. This study followed changes in the peripheral blood TCR repertoire in vivo during primary and secondary sensitization of alopecia patients to the hapten diphenylcyclopropenone (DPC). Patch testing was performed on the upper back with Finn chambers containing 0.01% DPC, and the patch tests were scored after 6 days according to International Contact Dermatitis Research Group standards. Alopecia areata with under or over 50% scalp involvement, alopecia totalis and alopecia universalis were represented in the patient cohort, which was mostly female. For TCR sequencing, blood came from 25 to 30 alopecia patients at anywhere from one to four time points (pre-sensitization, 2, 6 and 24 weeks). Libraries were pooled for sequencing, and variation in per-sample TCR yields was attributed mainly to small differences in library volumes within the pool.

About this clonotype itself: Its antigen remains unidentified. Within one base of it there is no much larger clone, and no base qualities were kept.

According to the study, the label for this sample's time point signals: patch test 2, 6 weeks after DPC sensitization. The sample's treatment or condition, from its label and the paper: therapeutic diphenylcyclopropenone sensitization with weekly scalp DPC. Blood at each patch-test visit was drawn before the patch test was applied. Patients were considered eligible if aged 18 to 70, diagnosed with alopecia and deemed suitable for DPC therapy, and patients were excluded if pregnant. Total RNA was extracted from unfractionated whole blood that had been collected in Tempus Blood RNA tubes. As encoded in the germline V gene, CDR1 is MDHEN while CDR2 is SYDVKM. V and J are trimmed by 6 bases and 5 bases, and the gene matches miss 10 bases of the junction. Counted from cysteine to phenylalanine, this CDR3 has 16 amino acids. Only the CDR3 part of the read is kept: 48 bases, read in frame from the first base.

Libraries came from RACE. The sequencer listed for this sample is NextSeq 500. During library preparation, unique molecular identifiers were attached to individual cDNA molecules so that TCRs could be counted quantitatively and reproducibly. Each blood RNA sample was used to sequence both TCR alpha and TCR beta chains. Per the original workflow: The median number of TCRs per sample was over 95,000, ranging from about 20,000 to 750,000. The Decombinator software suite was used to annotate V, J and CDR3 in the TCR reads. For PS versus PT1 abundance plots, all samples were subsampled to the same number of TCRs (28,000). Expanded TCRs were defined as absent before sensitization and observed at least eight times at the 2-week time point. TCRdb redid the processing of the public reads, applying fastp at Q25 and MiXCR, and retained in-frame beta chains. Entries that share a CDR3 protein sequence are merged under the most common genes and DNA. For this entry, the V and J calls and clone size follow TCRdb and not the study's own pipeline. The sample table records fewer than 85,000 distinct CDR3 sequences; 10% of these occur just once. Together, the top ten hold 2% to 3% of the sample.

On the study overall, not on this receptor specifically: After repeated subsampling, the strength of the expansion versus patch-test correlation and the threshold at which it became significant changed. Patch test score was positively correlated with the number of PT1 expanded TCRs, with significance at thresholds 8, 16 and 32 but not at 4. Compared with pre-sensitization or healthy control sets, expanded TCRs formed significantly more large CDR3 similarity clusters, which is consistent with antigen-driven responses. Alopecia, a presumed autoimmune disease, was present in all patients, so the immune response of the patients might differ from that of healthy individuals. DPC sensitization did not change how many TCRs were above 1 in 1000 frequency, and no evidence was found of alterations in global repertoire structure.

Sequenced here: whole blood, sampled in connection with sensitization to the hapten diphenylcyclopropenone (DPC). Recombination linked TRBV28 to TRBJ1-6; the junction holds 7 bases that match TRBD1. This sequence was found in a woman aged 25 to 45 with alopecia areata. Some clones in this sample may be carry-over from other donors' samples. The CDR3 reads as follows: CASRPLRDRNNSPLHF. In nucleotides, the sequence is TGTGCCAGCAGACCTCTCCGGGACAGAAATAATTCACCCCTCCACTTT. The variable domain in full, with residues beyond the CDR3 obtained from the reference TRBV28 and TRBJ1-6 genes, is DVKVTQSSRYLVKRTGEKVFLECVQDMDHENMFWYRQDPGLGLRLIYFSYDVKMKEKGDIPEGYSVSREKKERFSLILESASTNQTSMYLCASRPLRDRNNSPLHFGNGTRLTVT.